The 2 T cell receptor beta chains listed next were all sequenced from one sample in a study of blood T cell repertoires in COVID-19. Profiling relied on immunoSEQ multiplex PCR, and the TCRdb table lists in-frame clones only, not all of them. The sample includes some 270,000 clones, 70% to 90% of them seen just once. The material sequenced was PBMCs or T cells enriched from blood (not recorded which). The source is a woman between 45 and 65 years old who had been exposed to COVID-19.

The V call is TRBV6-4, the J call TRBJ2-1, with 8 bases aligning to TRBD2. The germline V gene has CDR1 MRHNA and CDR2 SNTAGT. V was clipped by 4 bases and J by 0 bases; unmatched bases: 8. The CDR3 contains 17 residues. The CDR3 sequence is CASSARAGGSSYNEQFF. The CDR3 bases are TGTGCCAGCAGTGCAAGGGCGGGGGGATCCTCCTACAATGAGCAGTTCTTC.

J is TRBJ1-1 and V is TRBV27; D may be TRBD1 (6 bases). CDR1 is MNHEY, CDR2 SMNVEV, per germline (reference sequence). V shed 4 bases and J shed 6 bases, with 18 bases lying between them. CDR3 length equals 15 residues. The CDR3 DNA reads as TGTGCCAGCAGTTATGGGGGAGGGGGTTGGGCTGAAGCTTTCTTT. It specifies CASSYGGGGWAEAFF.